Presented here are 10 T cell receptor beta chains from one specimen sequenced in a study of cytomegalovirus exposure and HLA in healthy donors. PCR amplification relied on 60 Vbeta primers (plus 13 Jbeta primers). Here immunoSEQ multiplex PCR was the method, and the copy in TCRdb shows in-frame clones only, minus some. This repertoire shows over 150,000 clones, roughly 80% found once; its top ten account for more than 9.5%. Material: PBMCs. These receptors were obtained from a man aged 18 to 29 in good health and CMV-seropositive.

The CDR3 spells CASSQMRDRYTDTQYF. The CDR3 DNA follows: TGCGCCAGCAGCCAAATGCGGGACAGGTACACAGATACGCAGTATTTT. The chain couples TRBV4-3 to TRBJ2-3; TRBD1 aligns across 8 bases. V trimming: 2 bases; J trimming: 2 bases; junction bases outside the gene matches: 6. The CDR3 is 16 amino acids. Germline CDR1 is LGHNA and CDR2 is YSLEER.

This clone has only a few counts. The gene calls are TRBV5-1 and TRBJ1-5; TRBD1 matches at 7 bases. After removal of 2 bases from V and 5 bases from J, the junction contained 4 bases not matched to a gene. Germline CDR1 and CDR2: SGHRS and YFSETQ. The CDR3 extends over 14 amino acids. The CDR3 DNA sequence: TGCGCCAGCAGCTTATCTCAGGGGGATCAGCCCCAGCATTTT. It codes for CASSLSQGDQPQHF.

This chain's CDR3 is CASSPPGQGGKGSPLHF. CDR3 bases: TGTGCCAGCAGCCCCCCGGGACAGGGAGGGAAAGGATCACCCCTCCACTTT. The chain carries TRBV5-4 and TRBJ1-6; TRBD1 matches at 9 bases. Per germline, CDR1 SGHNT and CDR2 YYREEE (reference sequence). The CDR3 extends over 17 amino acids. V shed 4 bases and J 10 bases; nucleotides not matched to a gene: 15.

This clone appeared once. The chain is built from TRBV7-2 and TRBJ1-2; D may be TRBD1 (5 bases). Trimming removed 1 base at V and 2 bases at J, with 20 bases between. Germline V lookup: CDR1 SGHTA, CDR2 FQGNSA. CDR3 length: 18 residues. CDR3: CASSLVGGDPWRNYGYTF. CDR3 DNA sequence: TGTGCCAGCAGCTTAGTCGGGGGGGACCCCTGGAGAAACTATGGCTACACCTTC.

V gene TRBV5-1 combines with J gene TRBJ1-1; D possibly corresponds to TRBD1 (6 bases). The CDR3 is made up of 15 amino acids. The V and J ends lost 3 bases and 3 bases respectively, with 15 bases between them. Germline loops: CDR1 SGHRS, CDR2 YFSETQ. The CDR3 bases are TGCGCCAGCAGCTCTCAGGGGACCCCCGACACTGAAGCTTTCTTT. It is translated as CASSSQGTPDTEAFF. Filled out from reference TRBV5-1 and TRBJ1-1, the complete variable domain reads KAGVTQTPRYLIKTRGQQVTLSCSPISGHRSVSWYQQTPGQGLQFLFEYFSETQRNKGNFPGRFSGRQFSNSRSEMNVSTLELGDSALYLCASSSQGTPDTEAFFGQGTRLTVV.

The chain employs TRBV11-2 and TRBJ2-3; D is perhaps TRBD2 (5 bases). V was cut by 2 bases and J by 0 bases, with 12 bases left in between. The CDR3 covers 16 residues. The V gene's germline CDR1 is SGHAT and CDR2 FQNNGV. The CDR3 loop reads CASSLRIGLSTDTQYF. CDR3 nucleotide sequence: TGTGCCAGCAGCTTACGTATCGGACTGAGCACAGATACGCAGTATTTT.

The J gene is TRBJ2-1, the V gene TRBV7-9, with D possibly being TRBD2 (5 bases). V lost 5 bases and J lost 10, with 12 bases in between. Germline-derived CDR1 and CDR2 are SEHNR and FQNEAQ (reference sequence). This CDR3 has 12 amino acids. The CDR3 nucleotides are TGTGCCAGCAGCACGTCCCTAGCCGAGCAGTTCTTC. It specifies CASSTSLAEQFF.

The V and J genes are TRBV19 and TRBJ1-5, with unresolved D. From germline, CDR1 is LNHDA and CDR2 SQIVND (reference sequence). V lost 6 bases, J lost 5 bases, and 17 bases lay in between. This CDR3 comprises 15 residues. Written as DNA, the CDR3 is TGTGCCAGTAGCCTGGTGGGGAGAATCGATCAGCCCCAGCATTTT. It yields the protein CASSLVGRIDQPQHF.

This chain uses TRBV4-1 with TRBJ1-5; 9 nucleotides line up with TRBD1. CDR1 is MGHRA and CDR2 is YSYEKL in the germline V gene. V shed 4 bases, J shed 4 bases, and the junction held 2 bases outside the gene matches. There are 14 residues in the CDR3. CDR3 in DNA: TGCGCCAGCAGCCCGGGACAGGGAAATCAGCCCCAGCATTTT. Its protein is CASSPGQGNQPQHF.

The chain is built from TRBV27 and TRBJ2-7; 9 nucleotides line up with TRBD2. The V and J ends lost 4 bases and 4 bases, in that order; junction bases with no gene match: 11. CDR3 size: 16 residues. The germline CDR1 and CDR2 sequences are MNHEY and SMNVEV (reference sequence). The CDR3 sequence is CASSSLAGGPSYEQYF. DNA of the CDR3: TGTGCCAGCAGTTCCCTTGCGGGAGGGCCCTCATACGAGCAGTACTTC.